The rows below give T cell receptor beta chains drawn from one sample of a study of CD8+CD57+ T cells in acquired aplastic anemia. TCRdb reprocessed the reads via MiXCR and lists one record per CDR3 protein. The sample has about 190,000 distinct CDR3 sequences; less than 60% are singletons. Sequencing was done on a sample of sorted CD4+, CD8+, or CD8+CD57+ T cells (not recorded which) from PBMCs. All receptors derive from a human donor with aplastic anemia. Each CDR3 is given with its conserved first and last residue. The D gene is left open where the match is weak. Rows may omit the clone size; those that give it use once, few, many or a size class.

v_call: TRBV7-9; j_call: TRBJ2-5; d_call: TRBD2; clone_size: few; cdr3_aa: CASNSERERETQYF; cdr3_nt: TGTGCCAGCAACTCGGAGCGGGAGAGAGAGACCCAGTACTTC
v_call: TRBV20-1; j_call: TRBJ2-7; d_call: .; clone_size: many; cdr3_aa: CSARDPQVVSYEQYF; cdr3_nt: TGCAGTGCTAGAGACCCGCAGGTCGTCTCCTACGAGCAGTACTTC
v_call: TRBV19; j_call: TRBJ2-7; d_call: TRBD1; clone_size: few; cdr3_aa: CASSIGTGLNYEQYF; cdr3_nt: TGTGCCAGTAGTATAGGGACAGGTCTAAACTACGAGCAGTACTTC
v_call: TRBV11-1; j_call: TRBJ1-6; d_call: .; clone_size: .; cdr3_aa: CASTPGVSGGYNSPLHF; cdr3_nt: TGTGCCAGCACCCCTGGAGTATCGGGAGGTTATAATTCACCCCTCCACTTT
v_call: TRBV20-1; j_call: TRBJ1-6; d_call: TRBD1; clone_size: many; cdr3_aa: CSAEDRVKSSPLHF; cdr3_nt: TGCAGTGCGGAGGACAGGGTCAAAAGTTCACCCCTCCACTTT
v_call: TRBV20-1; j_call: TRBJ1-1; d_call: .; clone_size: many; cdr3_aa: CSARDFSSSWNTEAFF; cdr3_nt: TGCAGTGCTAGAGATTTCAGTTCCAGTTGGAACACTGAAGCTTTCTTT
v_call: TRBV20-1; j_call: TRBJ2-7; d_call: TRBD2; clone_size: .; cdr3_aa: CSARAPGGGRGYEQYF; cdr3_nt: TGCAGTGCTAGGGCCCCAGGAGGCGGGAGAGGCTACGAGCAGTACTTC
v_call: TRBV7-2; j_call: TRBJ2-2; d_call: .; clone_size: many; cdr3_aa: CATRRRSNTGELFF; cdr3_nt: TGTGCCACCAGGCGGCGCTCGAACACCGGGGAGCTGTTTTTT
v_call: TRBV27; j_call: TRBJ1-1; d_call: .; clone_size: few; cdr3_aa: CASSFVDRYTEAFF; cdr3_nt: TGTGCCAGCAGTTTCGTGGACAGATACACTGAAGCTTTCTTT
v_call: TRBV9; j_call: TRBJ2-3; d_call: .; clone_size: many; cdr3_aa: CASSVASHSDTQYF; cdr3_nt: TGTGCCAGCAGCGTAGCGAGTCATTCAGATACGCAGTATTTT
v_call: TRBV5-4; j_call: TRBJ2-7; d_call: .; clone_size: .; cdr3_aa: CASSLGGISYEQYF; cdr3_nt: TGTGCCAGCAGCTTGGGGGGAATCTCCTACGAGCAGTACTTC
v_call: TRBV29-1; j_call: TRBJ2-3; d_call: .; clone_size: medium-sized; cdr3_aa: CSVTQDSTDTQYF; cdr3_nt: TGCAGCGTGACGCAGGATAGCACAGATACGCAGTATTTT
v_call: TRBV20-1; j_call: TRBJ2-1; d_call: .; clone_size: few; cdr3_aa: CSAPTGLYQYNEQFF; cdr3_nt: TGCAGTGCTCCGACGGGACTCTACCAATACAATGAGCAGTTCTTC
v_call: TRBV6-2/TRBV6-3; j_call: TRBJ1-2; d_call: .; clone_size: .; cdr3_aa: CASSYSRERIYGYTF; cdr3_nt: TGTGCCAGCAGTTACTCGCGAGAACGGATCTATGGCTACACCTTC
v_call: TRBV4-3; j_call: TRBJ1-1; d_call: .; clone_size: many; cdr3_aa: CASSQEPSHEAFF; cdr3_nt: TGCGCCAGCAGCCAAGAACCCTCTCATGAAGCTTTCTTT
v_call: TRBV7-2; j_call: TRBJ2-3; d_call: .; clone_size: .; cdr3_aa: CASSLETGTQYF; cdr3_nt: TGTGCCAGCAGCTTAGAAACTGGGACGCAGTATTTT
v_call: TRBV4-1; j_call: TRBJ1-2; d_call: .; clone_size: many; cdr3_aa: CASSQEARTYGYTF; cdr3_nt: TGCGCCAGCAGCCAAGAGGCCAGGACCTATGGCTACACCTTC
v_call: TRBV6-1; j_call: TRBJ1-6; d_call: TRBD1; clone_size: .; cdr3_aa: CASSPILTGAAHNSPPHF; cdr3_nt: TGTGCCAGCAGTCCAATACTCACAGGGGCGGCGCATAATTCACCCCCCCACTTT
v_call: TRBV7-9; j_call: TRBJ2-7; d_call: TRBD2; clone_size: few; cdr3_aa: CASSLAAGGRGEQYF; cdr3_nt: TGTGCCAGCAGCTTAGCGGCGGGGGGGCGGGGAGAGCAGTACTTC
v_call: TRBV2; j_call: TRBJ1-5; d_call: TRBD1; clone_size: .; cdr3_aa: CASSPDRGPAEYGNQPQHF; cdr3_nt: TGTGCCAGCAGTCCCGACAGGGGGCCGGCCGAGTATGGCAATCAGCCCCAGCATTTT
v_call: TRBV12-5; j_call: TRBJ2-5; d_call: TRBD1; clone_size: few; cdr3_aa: CASGLPFGTDQETQYF; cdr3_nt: TGTGCTAGTGGTTTGCCTTTTGGGACAGACCAAGAGACCCAGTACTTC
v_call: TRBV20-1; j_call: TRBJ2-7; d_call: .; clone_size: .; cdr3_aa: CSAEATAYEQYF; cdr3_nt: TGCAGTGCAGAGGCTACTGCCTACGAGCAGTACTTC